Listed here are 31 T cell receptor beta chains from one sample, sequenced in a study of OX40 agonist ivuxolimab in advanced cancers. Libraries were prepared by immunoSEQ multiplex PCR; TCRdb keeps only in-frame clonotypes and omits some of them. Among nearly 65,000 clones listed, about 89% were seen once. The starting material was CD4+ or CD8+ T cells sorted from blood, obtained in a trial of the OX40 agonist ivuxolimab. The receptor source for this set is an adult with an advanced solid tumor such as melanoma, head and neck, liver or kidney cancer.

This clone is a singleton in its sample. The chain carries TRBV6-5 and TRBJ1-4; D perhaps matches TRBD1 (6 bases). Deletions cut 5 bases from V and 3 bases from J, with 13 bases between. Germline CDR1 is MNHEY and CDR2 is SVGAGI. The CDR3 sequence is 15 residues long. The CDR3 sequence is CASSPTGNPNEKLFF. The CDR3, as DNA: TGTGCCAGCAGTCCTACAGGGAATCCTAATGAAAAACTGTTTTTT.

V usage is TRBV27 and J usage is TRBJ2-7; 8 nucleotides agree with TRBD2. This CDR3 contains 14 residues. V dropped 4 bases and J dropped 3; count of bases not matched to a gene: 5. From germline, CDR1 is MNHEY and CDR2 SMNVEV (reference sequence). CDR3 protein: CASSSGGSLYEQYF. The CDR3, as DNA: TGTGCCAGCAGTTCGGGAGGGAGTCTCTACGAGCAGTACTTC.

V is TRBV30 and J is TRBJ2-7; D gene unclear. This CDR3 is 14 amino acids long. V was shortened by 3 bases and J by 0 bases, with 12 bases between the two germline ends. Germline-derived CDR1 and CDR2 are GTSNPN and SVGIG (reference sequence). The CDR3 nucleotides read TGTGCCTGGAGGGTAAAAGGGCCCTCCTACGAGCAGTACTTC. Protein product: CAWRVKGPSYEQYF.

The CDR3 DNA reads TGTGCCAGCAGCCCACCTGCTAGCGGGAGGGCTTACTCCTACAATGAGCAGTTCTTC. As protein: CASSPPASGRAYSYNEQFF. The V gene is TRBV7-6, the J gene TRBJ2-1; TRBD2 matches 12 bases. The germline V gene encodes CDR1 SGHVS and CDR2 FNYEAQ. CDR3 length equals 19 residues. Unmatched junction bases numbered 11, after V lost 5 bases and J lost 0 bases.

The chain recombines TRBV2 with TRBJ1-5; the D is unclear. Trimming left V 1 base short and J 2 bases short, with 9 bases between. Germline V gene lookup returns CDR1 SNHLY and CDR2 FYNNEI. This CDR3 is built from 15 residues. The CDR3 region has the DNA TGTGCCAGCAGTGAAGGAGTGGGCGGCAATCAGCCCCAGCATTTT. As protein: CASSEGVGGNQPQHF. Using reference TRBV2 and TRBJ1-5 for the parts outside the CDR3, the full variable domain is EPEVTQTPSHQVTQMGQEVILRCVPISNHLYFYWYRQILGQKVEFLVSFYNNEISEKSEIFDDQFSVERPDGSNFTLKIRSTKLEDSAMYFCASSEGVGGNQPQHFGDGTRLSIL.

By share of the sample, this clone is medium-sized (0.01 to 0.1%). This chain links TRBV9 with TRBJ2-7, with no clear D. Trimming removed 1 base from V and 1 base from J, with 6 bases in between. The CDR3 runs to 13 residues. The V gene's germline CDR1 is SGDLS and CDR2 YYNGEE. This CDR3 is CASSVTESYEQYF. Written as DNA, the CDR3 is TGTGCCAGCAGCGTAACCGAATCCTACGAGCAGTACTTC.

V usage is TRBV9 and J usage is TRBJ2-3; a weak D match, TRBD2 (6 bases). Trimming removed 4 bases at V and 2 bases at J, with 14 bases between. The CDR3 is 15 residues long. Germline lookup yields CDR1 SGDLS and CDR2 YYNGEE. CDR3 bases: TGTGCCAGCAGCTCTCCCGGGGGAAACACAGATACGCAGTATTTT. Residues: CASSSPGGNTDTQYF.

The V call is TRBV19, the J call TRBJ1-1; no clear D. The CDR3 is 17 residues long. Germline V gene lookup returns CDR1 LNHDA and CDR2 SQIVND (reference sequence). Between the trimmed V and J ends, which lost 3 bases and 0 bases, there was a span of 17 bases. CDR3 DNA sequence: TGTGCCAGTAGTATTTCCCCCTTCACGACCATGAACACTGAAGCTTTCTTT. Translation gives CASSISPFTTMNTEAFF.

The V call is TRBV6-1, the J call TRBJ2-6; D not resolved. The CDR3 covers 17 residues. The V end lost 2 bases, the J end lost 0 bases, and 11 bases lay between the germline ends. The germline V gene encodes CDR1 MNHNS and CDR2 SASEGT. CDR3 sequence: CASSEYGLHSGANVLTF. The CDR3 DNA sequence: TGTGCCAGCAGTGAATATGGGCTCCACTCTGGGGCCAACGTCCTGACTTTC.

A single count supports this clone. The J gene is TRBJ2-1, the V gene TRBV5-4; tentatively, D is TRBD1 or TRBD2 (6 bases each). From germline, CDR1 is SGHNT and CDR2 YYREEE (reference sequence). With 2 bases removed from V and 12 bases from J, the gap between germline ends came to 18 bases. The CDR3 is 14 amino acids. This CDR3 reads CASSLGGGGVGQFF. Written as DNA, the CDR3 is TGTGCCAGCAGCTTAGGGGGAGGCGGCGTTGGGCAGTTCTTC.

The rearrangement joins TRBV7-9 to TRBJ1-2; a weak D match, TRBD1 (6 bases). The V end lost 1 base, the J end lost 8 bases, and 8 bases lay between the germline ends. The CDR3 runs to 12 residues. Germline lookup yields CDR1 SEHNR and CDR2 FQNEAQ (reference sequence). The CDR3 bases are TGTGCCAGCAGCTTAGTCAGGGGAGGCTACACCTTC. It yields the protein CASSLVRGGYTF.

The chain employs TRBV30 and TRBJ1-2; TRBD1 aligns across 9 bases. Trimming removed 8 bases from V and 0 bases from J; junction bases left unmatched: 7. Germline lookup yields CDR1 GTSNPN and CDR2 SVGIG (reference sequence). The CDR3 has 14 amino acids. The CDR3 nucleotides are TGTGCCCAGACAGGGGGAGTTCCTAACTATGGCTACACCTTC. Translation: CAQTGGVPNYGYTF.

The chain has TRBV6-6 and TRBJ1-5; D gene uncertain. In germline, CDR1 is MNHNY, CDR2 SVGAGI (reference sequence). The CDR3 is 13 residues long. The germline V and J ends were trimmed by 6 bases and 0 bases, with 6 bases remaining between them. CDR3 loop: CASSQNSNQPQHF. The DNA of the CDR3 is TGTGCCAGCAGCCAGAATAGCAATCAGCCCCAGCATTTT.

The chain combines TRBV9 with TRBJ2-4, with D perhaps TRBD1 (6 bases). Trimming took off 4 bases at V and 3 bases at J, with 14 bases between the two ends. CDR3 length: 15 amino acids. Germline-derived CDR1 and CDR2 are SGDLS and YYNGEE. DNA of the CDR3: TGTGCCAGCAGCCCCGCAGGGGCGCTCAAAAACATTCAGTACTTC. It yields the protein CASSPAGALKNIQYF.

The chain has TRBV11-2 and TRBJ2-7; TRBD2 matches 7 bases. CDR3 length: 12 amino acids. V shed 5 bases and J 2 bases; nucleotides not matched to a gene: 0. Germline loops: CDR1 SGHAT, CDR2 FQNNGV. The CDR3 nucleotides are TGTGCCAGCAGCGCGGGAGCCTACGAGCAGTACGTC. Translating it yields CASSAGAYEQYV.

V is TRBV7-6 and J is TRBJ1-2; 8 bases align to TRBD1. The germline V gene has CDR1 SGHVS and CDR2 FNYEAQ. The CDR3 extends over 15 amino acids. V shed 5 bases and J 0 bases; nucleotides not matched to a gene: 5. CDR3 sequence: CASSPGTGPNYGYTF. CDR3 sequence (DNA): TGTGCCAGCAGCCCGGGGACAGGACCTAACTATGGCTACACCTTC. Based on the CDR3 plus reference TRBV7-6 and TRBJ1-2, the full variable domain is GAGVSQSPRYKVTKRGQDVALRCDPISGHVSLYWYRQALGQGPEFLTYFNYEAQQDKSGLPNDRFSAERPEGSISTLTIQRTEQRDSAMYRCASSPGTGPNYGYTFGSGTRLTVV.

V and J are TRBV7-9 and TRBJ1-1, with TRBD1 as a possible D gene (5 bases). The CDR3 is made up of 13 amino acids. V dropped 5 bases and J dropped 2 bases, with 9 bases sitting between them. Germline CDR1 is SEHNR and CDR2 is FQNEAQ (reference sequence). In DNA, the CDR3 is TGTGCCAGCAGCCACGGGACTAACACTGAAGCTTTCTTT. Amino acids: CASSHGTNTEAFF.

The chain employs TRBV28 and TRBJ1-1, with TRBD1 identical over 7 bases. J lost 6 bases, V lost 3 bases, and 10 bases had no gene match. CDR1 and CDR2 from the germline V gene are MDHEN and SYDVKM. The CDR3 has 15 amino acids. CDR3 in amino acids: CASSLVGQGGAEAFF. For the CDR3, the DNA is TGTGCCAGCAGTTTGGTTGGGCAGGGGGGGGCTGAAGCTTTCTTT.

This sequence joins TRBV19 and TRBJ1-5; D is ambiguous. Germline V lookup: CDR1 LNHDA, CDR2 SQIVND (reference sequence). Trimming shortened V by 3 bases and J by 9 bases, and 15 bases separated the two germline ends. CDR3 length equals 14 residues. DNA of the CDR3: TGTGCCAGTAGTATGTGGACGGCGGAGCTGCCCCAGCATTTT. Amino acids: CASSMWTAELPQHF.

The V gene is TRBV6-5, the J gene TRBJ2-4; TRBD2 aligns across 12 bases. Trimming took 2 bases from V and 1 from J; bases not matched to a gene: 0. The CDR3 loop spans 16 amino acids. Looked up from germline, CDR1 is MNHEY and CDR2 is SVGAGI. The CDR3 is CASSYGTSGAKNIQYF. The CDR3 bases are TGTGCCAGCAGTTACGGGACTAGCGGGGCCAAAAACATTCAGTACTTC.

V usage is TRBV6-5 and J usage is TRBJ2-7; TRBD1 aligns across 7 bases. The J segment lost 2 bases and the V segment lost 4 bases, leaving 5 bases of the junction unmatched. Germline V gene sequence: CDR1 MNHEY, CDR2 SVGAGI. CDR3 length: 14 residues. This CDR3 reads CASSWDRQTYEQYF. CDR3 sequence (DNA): TGTGCCAGCAGTTGGGACAGACAGACCTACGAGCAGTACTTC.

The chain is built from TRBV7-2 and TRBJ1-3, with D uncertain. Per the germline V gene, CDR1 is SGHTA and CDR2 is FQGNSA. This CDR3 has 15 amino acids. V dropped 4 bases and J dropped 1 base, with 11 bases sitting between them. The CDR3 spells CASSSHTSSGNTIYF. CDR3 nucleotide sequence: TGTGCCAGCAGCTCACACACCAGTTCTGGAAACACCATATATTTT.

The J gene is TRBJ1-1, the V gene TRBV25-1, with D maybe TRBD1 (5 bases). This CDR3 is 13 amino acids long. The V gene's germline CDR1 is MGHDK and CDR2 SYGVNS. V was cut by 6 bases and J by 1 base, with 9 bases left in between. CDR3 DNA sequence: TGTGCCAGCAGGGGGCCGGCGAACACTGAAGCTTTCTTT. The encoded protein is CASRGPANTEAFF.

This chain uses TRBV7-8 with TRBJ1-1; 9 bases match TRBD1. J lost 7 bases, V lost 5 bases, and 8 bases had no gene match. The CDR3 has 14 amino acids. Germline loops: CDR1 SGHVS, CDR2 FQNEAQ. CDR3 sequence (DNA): TGTGCCAGCAGCGCCCGGGACAGGGTGATTGAAGCTTTCTTT. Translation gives CASSARDRVIEAFF.

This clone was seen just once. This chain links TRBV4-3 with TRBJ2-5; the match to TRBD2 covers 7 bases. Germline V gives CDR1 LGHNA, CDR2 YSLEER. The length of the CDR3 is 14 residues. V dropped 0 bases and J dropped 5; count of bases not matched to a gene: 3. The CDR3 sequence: CASSQDAGVETQYF. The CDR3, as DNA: TGCGCCAGCAGCCAAGATGCGGGAGTGGAGACCCAGTACTTC.

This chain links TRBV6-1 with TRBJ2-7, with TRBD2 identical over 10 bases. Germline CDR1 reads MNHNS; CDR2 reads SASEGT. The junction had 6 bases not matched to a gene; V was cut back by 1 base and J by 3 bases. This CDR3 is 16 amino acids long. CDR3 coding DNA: TGTGCCAGCAGTGAAGACGGTACTAGCGGGGTCTACGAGCAGTACTTC. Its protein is CASSEDGTSGVYEQYF.

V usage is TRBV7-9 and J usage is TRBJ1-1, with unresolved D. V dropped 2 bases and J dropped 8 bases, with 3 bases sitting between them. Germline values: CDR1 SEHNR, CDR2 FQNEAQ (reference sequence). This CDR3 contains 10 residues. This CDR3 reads CASSLREAFF. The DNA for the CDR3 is TGTGCCAGCAGCTTAAGGGAAGCTTTCTTT.

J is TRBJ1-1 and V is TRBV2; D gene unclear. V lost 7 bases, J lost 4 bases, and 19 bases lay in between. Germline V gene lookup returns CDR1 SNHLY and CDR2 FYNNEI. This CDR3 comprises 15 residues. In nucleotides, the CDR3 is TGTGCCAGCACCGTGGGCGGGAACCCCCTCACTGAAGCTTTCTTT. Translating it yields CASTVGGNPLTEAFF.

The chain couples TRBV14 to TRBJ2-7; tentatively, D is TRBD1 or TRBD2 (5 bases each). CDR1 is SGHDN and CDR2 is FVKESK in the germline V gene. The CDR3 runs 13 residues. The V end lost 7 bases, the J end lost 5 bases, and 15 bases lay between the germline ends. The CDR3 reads CASTRGGGDEQYV. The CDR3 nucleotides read TGTGCCAGCACCCGAGGTGGGGGTGACGAGCAGTACGTC.

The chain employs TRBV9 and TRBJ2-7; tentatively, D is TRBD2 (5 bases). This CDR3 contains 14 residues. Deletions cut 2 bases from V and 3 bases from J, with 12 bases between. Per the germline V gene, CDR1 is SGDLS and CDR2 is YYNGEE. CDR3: CASSVGELVYEQYF. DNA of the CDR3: TGTGCCAGCAGCGTCGGGGAGTTGGTCTACGAGCAGTACTTC. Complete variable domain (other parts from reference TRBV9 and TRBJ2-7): DSGVTQTPKHLITATGQRVTLRCSPRSGDLSVYWYQQSLDQGLQFLIQYYNGEERAKGNILERFSAQQFPDLHSELNLSSLELGDSALYFCASSVGELVYEQYFGPGTRLTVT.

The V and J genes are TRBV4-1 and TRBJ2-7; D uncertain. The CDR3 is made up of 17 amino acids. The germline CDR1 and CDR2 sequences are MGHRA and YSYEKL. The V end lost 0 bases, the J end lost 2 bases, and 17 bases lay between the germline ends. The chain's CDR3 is CASSQEFRNGPPYEQYV. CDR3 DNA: TGCGCCAGCAGCCAAGAATTCCGAAACGGTCCCCCCTACGAGCAGTACGTC.